This T cell receptor (beta chain) comes out of a study of long-term antiretroviral therapy in people with HIV. Study-level findings and limits: Possibly under older ART regimens, blood was drawn between about 2003 and 2018. Repertoires with HIV possessed tighter CDR3 length spans than those of controls.

Investigators performed immunoSEQ version v3.0 at survey level. Sequencing used immunoSEQ multiplex PCR; TCRdb keeps in-frame clones, though not all of them. Among 25,000 to 40,000 clones listed, 95% to 98% were seen once. The CDR3 runs 15 residues. With respect to this clone: Its cognate antigen is unknown.

The source of this sequence is a man aged 25-45 years with HIV. The sequenced sample was unsorted PBMCs, obtained 7.6 years after starting antiretroviral therapy. The chain has TRBV21-1 and TRBJ1-2; TRBD1, the table's D call, lacks a check against the DNA. TRBV21-1 is labeled a pseudogene. CDR3 sequence (DNA): TGTGCCAGCAGCAAAGCGGGGACAGGGGAGTATGGCTACACCTTC. Amino acid sequence: CASSKAGTGEYGYTF.